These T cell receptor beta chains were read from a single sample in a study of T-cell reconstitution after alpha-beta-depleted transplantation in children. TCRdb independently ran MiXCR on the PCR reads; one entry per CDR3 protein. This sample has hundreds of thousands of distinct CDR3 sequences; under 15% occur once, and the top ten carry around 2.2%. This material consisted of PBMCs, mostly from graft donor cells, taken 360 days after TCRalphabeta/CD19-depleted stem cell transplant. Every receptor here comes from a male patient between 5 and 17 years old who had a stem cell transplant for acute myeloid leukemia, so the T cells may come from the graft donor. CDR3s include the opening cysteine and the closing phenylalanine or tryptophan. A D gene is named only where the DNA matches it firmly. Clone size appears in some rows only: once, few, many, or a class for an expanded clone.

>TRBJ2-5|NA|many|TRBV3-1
TGTGCCAGCAGCCAAGGAGGGGTGGAGACCCAGTACTTC
CASSQGGVETQYF
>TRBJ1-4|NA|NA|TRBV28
TGTGCCAGCAGCCTGGTGACGGCCTCTAATGAAAAACTGTTTTTT
CASSLVTASNEKLFF
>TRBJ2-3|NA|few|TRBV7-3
TGTGCCAGCAGCCCACACCCCCAAGATACGCAGTATTTT
CASSPHPQDTQYF
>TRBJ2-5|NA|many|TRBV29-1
TGCAGCGCCGCTAGGAGGGTACTGGAAGAGACCCAGTACTTC
CSAARRVLEETQYF
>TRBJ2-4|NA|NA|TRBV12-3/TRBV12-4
TGTGCCAGCAGTTGGAATCTTCACCGAATTCAGTACTTC
CASSWNLHRIQYF
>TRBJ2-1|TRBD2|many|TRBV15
TGTGCCACCAGCAAAAATGGACTAGCGGGACCTTACAATGAGCAGTTCTTC
CATSKNGLAGPYNEQFF
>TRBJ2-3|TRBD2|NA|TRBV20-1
TGCAGTGCTTCCGGGACTAGCGGGAGGGATACAGATACGCAGTATTTT
CSASGTSGRDTDTQYF
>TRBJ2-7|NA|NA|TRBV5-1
TGCGCCAGCAGCCCCGAGAACTACGAGCAGTACTTC
CASSPENYEQYF
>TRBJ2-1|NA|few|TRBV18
TGTGCCAGCTCACCGATGCATGAGCAGTTCTTC
CASSPMHEQFF
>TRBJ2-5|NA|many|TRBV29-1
TGCAGCGCCCTCTCCCCGGGACAAGAGACCCAGTACTTC
CSALSPGQETQYF
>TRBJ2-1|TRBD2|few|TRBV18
TGTGCCAGCTCACCGTCTAGCGGGATGTCCTACAATGAGCAGTTCTTC
CASSPSSGMSYNEQFF
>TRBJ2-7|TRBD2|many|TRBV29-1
TGCAGCGCCAGGGGACTAGCGGGAGATTACGAGCAGTACTTC
CSARGLAGDYEQYF
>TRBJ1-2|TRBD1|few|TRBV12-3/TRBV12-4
TGTGCCAGCAGTTCGGGACAGTATGGCTACACCTTC
CASSSGQYGYTF
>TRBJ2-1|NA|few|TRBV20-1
TGCAGTGCTAGAGAGGGCTCCTACAATGAGCAGTTCTTC
CSAREGSYNEQFF
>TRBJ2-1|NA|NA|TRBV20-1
TGCAGTGCTGGAATCCTAGATAGATACTACAATGAGCAGTTCTTC
CSAGILDRYYNEQFF
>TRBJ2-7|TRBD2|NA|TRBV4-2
TGTGCCAGCAGCCCGGAACTAGCGGGAGTCCTTCGGTCCTACGAGCAGTACTTC
CASSPELAGVLRSYEQYF
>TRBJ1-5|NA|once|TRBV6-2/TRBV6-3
TGTGCCAGCAGGAAGGGCAATCAGCCCCAGCATTTT
CASRKGNQPQHF
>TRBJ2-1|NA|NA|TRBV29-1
TGCAGCGTCCAAATCCCAAGTTTCGTCTACAATGAGCAGTTCTTC
CSVQIPSFVYNEQFF
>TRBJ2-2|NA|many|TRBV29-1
TGCAGCGTTGCTAGCTTTTCAGGGGTGGTCGGGGAGCTGTTTTTT
CSVASFSGVVGELFF
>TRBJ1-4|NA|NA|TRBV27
TGTGCCAGCAGTTTTACCGGACCCCTTAATGAAAAACTGTTTTTT
CASSFTGPLNEKLFF
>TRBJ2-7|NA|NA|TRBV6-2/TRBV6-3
TGTGCCAGCAGTTACCCCTCATGGAGGGTCTCCTACGAGCAGTACTTC
CASSYPSWRVSYEQYF
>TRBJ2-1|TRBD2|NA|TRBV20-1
TGCAGTGCCCAGGGACTAGGGACCTACAATGAGCAGTTCTTC
CSAQGLGTYNEQFF
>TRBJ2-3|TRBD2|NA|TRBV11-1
TGTGCCAGCAGCTTAGCCGGGCCTCTAGCGGACGTCCAAACAGATACGCAGTATTTT
CASSLAGPLADVQTDTQYF
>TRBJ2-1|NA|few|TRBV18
TGTGCCAGCTCACCACCGGGCAGGGGCAGACCGTTAAACAATGAGCAGTTCTTC
CASSPPGRGRPLNNEQFF
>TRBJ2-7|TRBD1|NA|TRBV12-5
TGTGCTAGTGGACGTCGGGACAGGGACTACGAGCAGTACTTC
CASGRRDRDYEQYF
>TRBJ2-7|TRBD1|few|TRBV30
TGTGCCTGGAGCCGACAGGGGGCGAGCGAGCAGTACTTC
CAWSRQGASEQYF
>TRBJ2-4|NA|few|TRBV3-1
TGTGCCAGCAGGCGGGCAGGGATTATGAACATTCAGTACTTC
CASRRAGIMNIQYF
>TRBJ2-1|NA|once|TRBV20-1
TGCAGTGCTAGAGATGGCGCGCAGGCGAGGGTCTACAATGAGCAGTTCTTC
CSARDGAQARVYNEQFF
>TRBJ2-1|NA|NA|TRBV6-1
TGTGCCAGCAGTGAAGAAATGCCTTTCAGCCCGGACAATGAGCAGTTCTTC
CASSEEMPFSPDNEQFF
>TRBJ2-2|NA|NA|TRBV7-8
TGTGCCAGCAGCTTAGGACCTCTCGACTGGACGAACACCGGGGAGCTGTTTTTT
CASSLGPLDWTNTGELFF
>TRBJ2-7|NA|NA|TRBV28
TGTGCCATCCCTCGAGAGGGGTCCGGCGAGCAGTACTTC
CAIPREGSGEQYF
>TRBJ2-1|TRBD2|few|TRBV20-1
TGCAGTGCTTTCTCAGCGGGAGGCTCCTACAATGAGCAGTTCTTC
CSAFSAGGSYNEQFF